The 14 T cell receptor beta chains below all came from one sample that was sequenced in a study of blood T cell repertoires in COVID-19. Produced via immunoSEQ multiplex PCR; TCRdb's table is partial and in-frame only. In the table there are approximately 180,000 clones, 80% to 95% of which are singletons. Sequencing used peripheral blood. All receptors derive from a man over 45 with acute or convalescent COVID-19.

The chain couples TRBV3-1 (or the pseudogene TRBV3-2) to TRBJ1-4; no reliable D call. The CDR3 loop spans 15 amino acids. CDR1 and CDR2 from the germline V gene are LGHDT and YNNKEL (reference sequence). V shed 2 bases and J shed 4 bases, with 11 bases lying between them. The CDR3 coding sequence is TGTGCCAGCAGCCAAAATTTGCAGTATAATGAAAAACTGTTTTTT. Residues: CASSQNLQYNEKLFF.

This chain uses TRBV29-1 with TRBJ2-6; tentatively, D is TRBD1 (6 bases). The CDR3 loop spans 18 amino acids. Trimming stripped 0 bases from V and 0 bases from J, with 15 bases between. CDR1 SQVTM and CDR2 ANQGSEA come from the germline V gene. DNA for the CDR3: TGCAGCGTTGAAGAGGTGGGACACATCGCCTCTGGGGCCAACGTCCTGACTTTC. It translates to CSVEEVGHIASGANVLTF.

CDR3 in amino acids: CASSLVASFAWDTQYF. The CDR3 nucleotides are TGTGCCAGCAGCCTGGTAGCTAGTTTCGCATGGGATACGCAGTATTTT. This chain joins TRBV7-3 and TRBJ2-3; D unresolved. V was cut by 5 bases and J by 6 bases, with 21 bases left in between. The CDR3 covers 16 residues. Germline V lookup: CDR1 SGHTA, CDR2 FQGTGA.

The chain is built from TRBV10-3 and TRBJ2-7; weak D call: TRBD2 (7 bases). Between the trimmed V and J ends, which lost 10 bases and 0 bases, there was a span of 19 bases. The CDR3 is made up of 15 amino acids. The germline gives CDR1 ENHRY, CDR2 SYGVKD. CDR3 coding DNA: TGTGCCACCGCGACGCGGGGGCGAAGCTCCTACGAGCAGTACGTC. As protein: CATATRGRSSYEQYV.

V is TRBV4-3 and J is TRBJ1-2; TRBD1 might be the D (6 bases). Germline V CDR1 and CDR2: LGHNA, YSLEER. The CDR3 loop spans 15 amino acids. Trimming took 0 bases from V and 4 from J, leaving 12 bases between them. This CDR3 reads CASSQDNRESYGYTF. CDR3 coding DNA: TGCGCCAGCAGCCAAGATAACAGGGAGTCCTATGGCTACACCTTC.

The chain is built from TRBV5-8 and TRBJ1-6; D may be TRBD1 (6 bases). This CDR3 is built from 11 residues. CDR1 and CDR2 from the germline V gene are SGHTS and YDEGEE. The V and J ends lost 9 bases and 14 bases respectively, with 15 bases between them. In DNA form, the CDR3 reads TGTGCCACCGTCCGGGGGGACACCCTCCACTTT. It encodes CATVRGDTLHF. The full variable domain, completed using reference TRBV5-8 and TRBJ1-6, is EAGVTQSPTHLIKTRGQQATLRCSPISGHTSVYWYQQALGLGLQFLLWYDEGEERNRGNFPPRFSGRQFPNYSSELNVNALELEDSALYLCATVRGDTLHFGNGTRLTVT.

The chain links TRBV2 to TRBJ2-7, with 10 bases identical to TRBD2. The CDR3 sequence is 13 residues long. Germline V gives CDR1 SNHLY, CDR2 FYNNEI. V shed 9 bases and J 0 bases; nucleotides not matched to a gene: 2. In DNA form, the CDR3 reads TGTGCCAGTACTAGCGGGATCTCCTACGAGCAGTACTTC. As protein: CASTSGISYEQYF.

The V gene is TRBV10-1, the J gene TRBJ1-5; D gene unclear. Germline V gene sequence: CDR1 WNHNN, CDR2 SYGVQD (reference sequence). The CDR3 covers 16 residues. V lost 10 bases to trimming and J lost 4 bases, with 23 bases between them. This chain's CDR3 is CATLSRWMVVNQPQHF. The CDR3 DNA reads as TGCGCCACCCTGTCGCGGTGGATGGTCGTGAATCAGCCCCAGCATTTT.

The CDR3 protein is CASSLTPGVLETQYF. The CDR3 coding sequence is TGTGCCAGCAGTTTAACCCCAGGGGTCTTGGAGACCCAGTACTTC. The chain carries TRBV28 and TRBJ2-5, with a possible D match to TRBD1 (6 bases). Trimming removed 2 bases at V and 5 bases at J, with 15 bases between. Germline CDR1 MDHEN, CDR2 SYDVKM. CDR3 length equals 15 residues. Full variable domain (remainder filled in from reference TRBV28 and TRBJ2-5): DVKVTQSSRYLVKRTGEKVFLECVQDMDHENMFWYRQDPGLGLRLIYFSYDVKMKEKGDIPEGYSVSREKKERFSLILESASTNQTSMYLCASSLTPGVLETQYFGPGTRLLVL.

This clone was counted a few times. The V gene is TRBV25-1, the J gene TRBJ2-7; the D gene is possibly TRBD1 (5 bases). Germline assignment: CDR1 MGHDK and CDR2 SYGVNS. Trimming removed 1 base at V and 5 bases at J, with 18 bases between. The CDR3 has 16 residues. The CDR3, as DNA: TGTGCCAGCAGTGAATCACGGGCTGGCAGGGTGGACGAGCAGTACTTC. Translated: CASSESRAGRVDEQYF.

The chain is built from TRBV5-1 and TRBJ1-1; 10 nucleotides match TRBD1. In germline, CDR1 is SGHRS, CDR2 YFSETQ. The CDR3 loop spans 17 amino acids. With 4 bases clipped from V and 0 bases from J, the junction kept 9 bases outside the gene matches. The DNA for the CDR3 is TGCGCCAGCAGCGACTGGGACAGGGGCCTTTTGAACACTGAAGCTTTCTTT. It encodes CASSDWDRGLLNTEAFF.

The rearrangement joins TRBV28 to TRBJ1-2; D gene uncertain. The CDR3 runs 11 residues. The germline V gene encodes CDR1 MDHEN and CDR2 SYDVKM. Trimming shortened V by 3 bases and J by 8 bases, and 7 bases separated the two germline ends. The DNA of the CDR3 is TGTGCCAGCAGTTTTGACACAGGCTACACCTTC. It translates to CASSFDTGYTF.

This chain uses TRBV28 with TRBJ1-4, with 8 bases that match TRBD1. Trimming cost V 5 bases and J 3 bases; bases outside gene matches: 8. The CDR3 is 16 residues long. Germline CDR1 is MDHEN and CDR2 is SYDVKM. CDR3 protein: CASSQTGAAPNEKLFF. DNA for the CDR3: TGTGCCAGCAGTCAGACAGGGGCCGCGCCTAATGAAAAACTGTTTTTT.

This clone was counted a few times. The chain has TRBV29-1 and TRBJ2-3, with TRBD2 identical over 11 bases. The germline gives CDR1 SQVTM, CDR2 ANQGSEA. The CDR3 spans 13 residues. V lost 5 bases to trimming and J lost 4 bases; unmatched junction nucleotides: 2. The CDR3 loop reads CSVKLAGADTQYF. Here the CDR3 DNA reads TGCAGCGTTAAACTAGCGGGGGCAGATACGCAGTATTTT.